This T cell receptor (beta chain) was obtained from a study of cytomegalovirus exposure and HLA in healthy donors. Study details: The study placed about 86% of its 398 genotyped donors in the Caucasian-associated ancestry cluster. The study's findings and limits: Whilst most TCR sequences proved rare, a subset of public TCRs occurred across many donors. The CMV antigen specificity of a few CMV-associated chains was confirmed through in vitro analysis.

Unmatched junction bases numbered 5, after V lost 2 bases and J lost 4 bases. The CDR3 covers 14 residues. Germline loops: CDR1 GTSNPN, CDR2 SVGIG (reference sequence). About this clone itself: Its antigen is still unknown.

Primers for the PCR totalled 60 Vbeta and 13 Jbeta. The repertoire was sequenced with immunoSEQ multiplex PCR; TCRdb's copy has only in-frame clones and lacks some. Here the sample spans 200,000 to 300,000 clones, 82% being singletons. The sample comprised PBMCs. The gene calls are TRBV30 and TRBJ2-5, with 9 bases fitting TRBD2. The sequence was collected from a woman aged 35 to 49 in good health and CMV-seropositive. The CDR3 nucleotides are TGTGCCTGGAGTCCGGGGACTAGCAGAGAGACCCAGTACTTC. It is translated as CAWSPGTSRETQYF.